Here is one T cell receptor beta chain with its context. As yet, its antigen is unknown. The CDR3 runs to 15 residues. With 4 bases clipped from V and 2 bases from J, the junction kept 5 bases outside the gene matches. Looked up from germline, CDR1 is LGHDT and CDR2 is YNNKEL (reference sequence). The data were obtained in a study of response to subunit inactivated influenza vaccine. Overall study results and limits: The authors offered the suggestion that each seasonal influenza vaccination recruits few new T cells.

TCRdb itself ran the RT-PCR reads through MiXCR, one entry per CDR3 protein. The table has 500,000 to 750,000 distinct CDR3 sequences, around 13% seen once. This TCR was sampled from a middle-aged man who received an inactivated influenza vaccine. The sample here was PBMCs from blood, taken 11 to 12 days after vaccination. This chain joins TRBV3-1 and TRBJ2-7; TRBD1 matches at 10 bases. The CDR3 region is CASSPLGTGAYEQYF. CDR3 coding DNA: TGTGCCAGCAGCCCCCTCGGGACAGGGGCCTACGAGCAGTACTTC.